These T cell receptor beta chains were read from a single sample in a study of blood T cell repertoires in COVID-19. Some clones are missing from TCRdb's copy, which holds only in-frame ones; the method was immunoSEQ multiplex PCR. The table lists approximately 220,000 clones, around 82% of them singletons, with around 3.5% in the top ten. The sequenced material came from PBMCs or T cells enriched from blood (not recorded which). The receptors were gathered from a woman aged 40 to 50 who had been exposed to COVID-19. CDR3s include the opening cysteine and the closing phenylalanine or tryptophan. The order of the fields is V gene, J gene, D gene, clone size, CDR3 protein, CDR3 DNA. D genes are given only for firm matches. Clone size is stated in some rows and not others, as once, few, many or a class when expanded.

V gene: TRBV4-1; J gene: TRBJ1-4; D gene: .; clone size: .; CDR3 protein: CASSQAGDEKLFF; CDR3 DNA: TGCGCCAGCAGCCAAGCAGGGGATGAAAAACTGTTTTTT
V gene: TRBV7-2; J gene: TRBJ1-5; D gene: .; clone size: once; CDR3 protein: CASSYGGEGQPQHF; CDR3 DNA: TGTGCCAGCAGCTACGGGGGAGAGGGTCAGCCCCAGCATTTT
V gene: TRBV5-1; J gene: TRBJ2-1; D gene: TRBD2; clone size: few; CDR3 protein: CASSLDTSGVYEQFF; CDR3 DNA: TGCGCCAGCAGCTTGGACACTAGCGGGGTGTATGAGCAGTTCTTC
V gene: TRBV5-4; J gene: TRBJ2-5; D gene: TRBD2; clone size: once; CDR3 protein: CASSGGGFRGQETQYF; CDR3 DNA: TGTGCCAGCAGCGGGGGGGGATTTAGAGGGCAAGAGACCCAGTACTTC
V gene: TRBV7-9; J gene: TRBJ1-5; D gene: .; clone size: .; CDR3 protein: CASSPWSENQPQHF; CDR3 DNA: TGTGCCAGCAGCCCCTGGAGCGAAAATCAGCCCCAGCATTTT
V gene: TRBV28; J gene: TRBJ2-1; D gene: TRBD1; clone size: .; CDR3 protein: CASSRTGGRYNEQFF; CDR3 DNA: TGTGCCAGCAGTCGGACAGGGGGCCGATACAATGAGCAGTTCTTC
V gene: TRBV7-2; J gene: TRBJ1-2; D gene: TRBD1; clone size: .; CDR3 protein: CASSPDRIGPYGYTF; CDR3 DNA: TGTGCCAGCAGCCCGGACAGGATTGGGCCCTATGGCTACACCTTC
V gene: TRBV7-7; J gene: TRBJ2-5; D gene: .; clone size: .; CDR3 protein: CASSLVGAGNQETQYF; CDR3 DNA: TGTGCCAGCAGCTTAGTTGGGGCGGGGAACCAAGAGACCCAGTACTTC
V gene: TRBV7-9; J gene: TRBJ2-1; D gene: .; clone size: .; CDR3 protein: CASSSSTGDSYNEQFF; CDR3 DNA: TGTGCCAGCAGCTCCTCGACGGGGGACTCCTACAATGAGCAGTTCTTC
V gene: TRBV7-9; J gene: TRBJ1-6; D gene: TRBD1; clone size: .; CDR3 protein: CASSQTMSGGSPLHF; CDR3 DNA: TGTGCCAGCAGCCAAACAATGTCAGGGGGTTCACCCCTCCACTTT
V gene: TRBV7-9; J gene: TRBJ1-4; D gene: TRBD1; clone size: .; CDR3 protein: CASSRGTGVPEKLFF; CDR3 DNA: TGTGCCAGCAGCAGAGGGACAGGGGTGCCCGAAAAACTGTTTTTT
V gene: TRBV7-3; J gene: TRBJ2-2; D gene: TRBD1; clone size: .; CDR3 protein: CASSSQGADTGELFF; CDR3 DNA: TGTGCCAGCAGCTCACAGGGGGCGGACACCGGGGAGCTGTTTTTT
V gene: TRBV19; J gene: TRBJ2-7; D gene: .; clone size: .; CDR3 protein: CASRNRNYEQYF; CDR3 DNA: TGTGCCAGTAGAAACAGGAATTACGAGCAGTACTTC
V gene: TRBV18; J gene: TRBJ1-1; D gene: .; clone size: .; CDR3 protein: CASSLPGGTEAFF; CDR3 DNA: TGTGCCAGCTCACTCCCGGGGGGCACTGAAGCTTTCTTT
V gene: TRBV10-3; J gene: TRBJ1-1; D gene: .; clone size: .; CDR3 protein: CAISVTLTGPEAFF; CDR3 DNA: TGTGCCATCAGTGTGACCTTGACAGGCCCTGAAGCTTTCTTT
V gene: TRBV28; J gene: TRBJ1-2; D gene: TRBD1; clone size: once; CDR3 protein: CASQPDRVDYGYTF; CDR3 DNA: TGTGCCAGCCAACCGGACAGGGTCGACTATGGCTACACCTTC
V gene: TRBV5-1; J gene: TRBJ1-3; D gene: TRBD1; clone size: .; CDR3 protein: CASSIGGTSGNTIYF; CDR3 DNA: TGCGCCAGCAGCATAGGGGGCACCTCTGGAAACACCATATATTTT
V gene: TRBV28; J gene: TRBJ1-6; D gene: TRBD1; clone size: few; CDR3 protein: CASSSGTGGAGSPLHF; CDR3 DNA: TGTGCCAGCAGTTCCGGGACAGGGGGCGCCGGGTCACCCCTCCACTTT
V gene: TRBV19; J gene: TRBJ1-2; D gene: .; clone size: .; CDR3 protein: CASSMEANYGYTF; CDR3 DNA: TGTGCCAGTAGTATGGAGGCTAACTATGGCTACACCTTC
V gene: TRBV11-2; J gene: TRBJ2-7; D gene: .; clone size: .; CDR3 protein: CASSLEVGFYEQYF; CDR3 DNA: TGTGCCAGCAGCTTAGAGGTCGGTTTCTACGAGCAGTACTTC
V gene: TRBV19; J gene: TRBJ1-4; D gene: .; clone size: .; CDR3 protein: CASSMKGGEEKLFF; CDR3 DNA: TGTGCCAGTAGTATGAAGGGGGGGGAGGAAAAACTGTTTTTT
V gene: TRBV4-3; J gene: TRBJ1-2; D gene: TRBD1; clone size: .; CDR3 protein: CASSQEQRQGAGYTF; CDR3 DNA: TGCGCCAGCAGCCAAGAGCAACGACAGGGAGCTGGCTACACCTTC
V gene: TRBV7-2; J gene: TRBJ1-2; D gene: .; clone size: once; CDR3 protein: CASSLYGGGWNYGYTF; CDR3 DNA: TGTGCCAGCAGCTTATACGGCGGGGGATGGAACTATGGCTACACCTTC
V gene: TRBV7-8; J gene: TRBJ2-7; D gene: TRBD1; clone size: .; CDR3 protein: CASSWTTGGVFYEQYF; CDR3 DNA: TGTGCCAGCAGCTGGACCACAGGGGGCGTTTTTTACGAGCAGTACTTC
V gene: TRBV18; J gene: TRBJ1-1; D gene: TRBD1; clone size: .; CDR3 protein: CASSAGTATNTEAFF; CDR3 DNA: TGTGCCAGCTCAGCAGGGACAGCAACGAACACTGAAGCTTTCTTT
V gene: TRBV6-2/TRBV6-3; J gene: TRBJ2-7; D gene: TRBD2; clone size: .; CDR3 protein: CASSRGTLSGASYEQYF; CDR3 DNA: TGTGCCAGCAGCCGCGGGACTCTCAGCGGGGCCTCCTACGAGCAGTACTTC
V gene: TRBV7-8; J gene: TRBJ2-5; D gene: .; clone size: few; CDR3 protein: CASSLRDSYQETQYF; CDR3 DNA: TGTGCCAGCAGCTTACGTGACAGCTACCAAGAGACCCAGTACTTC
V gene: TRBV25-1; J gene: TRBJ1-2; D gene: TRBD1; clone size: .; CDR3 protein: CASGRQGAYGYTF; CDR3 DNA: TGTGCCAGCGGGAGACAGGGCGCCTATGGCTACACCTTC
V gene: TRBV3-1/TRBV3-2; J gene: TRBJ1-2; D gene: TRBD1; clone size: .; CDR3 protein: CASSRQGNGYTF; CDR3 DNA: TGTGCCAGCAGCCGACAGGGGAACGGCTACACCTTC
V gene: TRBV6-5; J gene: TRBJ2-1; D gene: TRBD1; clone size: .; CDR3 protein: CASSLSGTGVHEQFF; CDR3 DNA: TGTGCCAGCAGTTTGTCCGGGACAGGGGTTCATGAGCAGTTCTTC
V gene: TRBV15; J gene: TRBJ2-7; D gene: .; clone size: .; CDR3 protein: CATSRAGDVQYF; CDR3 DNA: TGTGCCACCAGCCGGGCAGGGGATGTTCAGTACTTC
V gene: TRBV3-1/TRBV3-2; J gene: TRBJ2-2; D gene: .; clone size: .; CDR3 protein: CASSPSQRGFTGELFF; CDR3 DNA: TGTGCCAGCAGCCCCTCCCAACGGGGTTTCACCGGGGAGCTGTTTTTT
V gene: TRBV28; J gene: TRBJ1-6; D gene: .; clone size: .; CDR3 protein: CASSPGRVEDSPLHF; CDR3 DNA: TGTGCCAGCAGCCCTGGCCGGGTAGAGGATTCACCCCTCCACTTT
V gene: TRBV6-5; J gene: TRBJ2-7; D gene: TRBD1; clone size: .; CDR3 protein: CASIPGQGLYEQYF; CDR3 DNA: TGTGCCAGCATTCCGGGACAGGGTCTGTACGAGCAGTACTTC
V gene: TRBV15; J gene: TRBJ1-4; D gene: .; clone size: .; CDR3 protein: CATSRGAEGNEKLFF; CDR3 DNA: TGTGCCACCAGCAGAGGAGCGGAGGGAAATGAAAAACTGTTTTTT
V gene: TRBV21-1; J gene: TRBJ1-1; D gene: .; clone size: once; CDR3 protein: CASSTRDRGYTEAFF; CDR3 DNA: TGTGCCAGCAGCACCCGAGACAGGGGGTACACTGAAGCTTTCTTT
V gene: TRBV18; J gene: TRBJ1-4; D gene: .; clone size: .; CDR3 protein: CASSPLASTNEKLFF; CDR3 DNA: TGTGCCAGCTCCCCCCTAGCATCTACTAATGAAAAACTGTTTTTT
V gene: TRBV12-5; J gene: TRBJ2-1; D gene: TRBD1; clone size: .; CDR3 protein: CASGLSRDSNNEQFF; CDR3 DNA: TGTGCTAGTGGTTTGTCCCGGGACAGTAACAATGAGCAGTTCTTC
V gene: TRBV6-2/TRBV6-3; J gene: TRBJ1-2; D gene: .; clone size: .; CDR3 protein: CASSSRQYGYTF; CDR3 DNA: TGTGCCAGCAGCTCCCGACAATATGGCTACACCTTC
V gene: TRBV7-6; J gene: TRBJ2-7; D gene: .; clone size: few; CDR3 protein: CASSLGLGYEQYF; CDR3 DNA: TGTGCCAGCAGCTTAGGGCTAGGCTACGAGCAGTACTTC
V gene: TRBV27; J gene: TRBJ2-2; D gene: TRBD1; clone size: .; CDR3 protein: CASSREQGITGELFF; CDR3 DNA: TGTGCCAGCAGCCGGGAACAGGGGATTACCGGGGAGCTGTTTTTT
V gene: TRBV5-1; J gene: TRBJ2-2; D gene: TRBD1; clone size: .; CDR3 protein: CASSFQGVTGELFF; CDR3 DNA: TGCGCCAGCAGCTTCCAGGGGGTAACCGGGGAGCTGTTTTTT
V gene: TRBV19; J gene: TRBJ2-7; D gene: TRBD2; clone size: .; CDR3 protein: CASSTGGRRGGLEQYF; CDR3 DNA: TGTGCCAGTAGTACCGGGGGTCGGCGGGGGGGCCTCGAGCAGTACTTC
V gene: TRBV19; J gene: TRBJ1-5; D gene: .; clone size: once; CDR3 protein: CASLDQEDSQPQHF; CDR3 DNA: TGTGCCAGTTTAGACCAAGAAGATAGCCAGCCCCAGCATTTT
V gene: TRBV6-5; J gene: TRBJ1-1; D gene: .; clone size: .; CDR3 protein: CASWDKRMNTEAFF; CDR3 DNA: TGTGCCAGTTGGGACAAAAGGATGAACACTGAAGCTTTCTTT
V gene: TRBV12-3/TRBV12-4; J gene: TRBJ1-3; D gene: .; clone size: .; CDR3 protein: CASSVSGNTIYF; CDR3 DNA: TGTGCCAGCAGCGTCTCTGGAAACACCATATATTTT
V gene: TRBV2; J gene: TRBJ2-3; D gene: TRBD2; clone size: few; CDR3 protein: CASRADLAGGLTDTQYF; CDR3 DNA: TGTGCCAGCAGGGCCGACCTAGCGGGGGGCCTCACAGATACGCAGTATTTT
V gene: TRBV18; J gene: TRBJ2-1; D gene: .; clone size: .; CDR3 protein: CASSPPSVSYNEQFF; CDR3 DNA: TGTGCCAGCTCACCACCGTCAGTATCCTACAATGAGCAGTTCTTC
V gene: TRBV9; J gene: TRBJ1-3; D gene: .; clone size: .; CDR3 protein: CASSFGLRSGNTIYF; CDR3 DNA: TGTGCCAGCAGCTTCGGACTCCGCTCTGGAAACACCATATATTTT
V gene: TRBV18; J gene: TRBJ1-1; D gene: .; clone size: .; CDR3 protein: CASSQSGETEAFF; CDR3 DNA: TGTGCCAGCTCACAATCAGGGGAGACTGAAGCTTTCTTT
V gene: TRBV11-3; J gene: TRBJ1-1; D gene: .; clone size: few; CDR3 protein: CASSDQRTGNTEAFF; CDR3 DNA: TGTGCCAGCAGCGATCAACGTACGGGGAACACTGAAGCTTTCTTT